This section outlines one T cell receptor beta chain sequence together with its context. Its antigen is still unknown. The use of a sample-barcoded 5' primer and a J-beta primer mix characterized a second PCR of roughly 6 to 11 cycles. Each sample provided no less than 2.5 million CDR3-containing paired-end reads. In TCRdb, the 5' RACE reads were re-called with MiXCR into one record per CDR3 protein. The sample includes over 950,000 distinct CDR3 sequences, around two fifths seen only once; the top ten take over 10%. This sample is part of a study of blood T cells in healthy people across ages. Study information: In model experiments, template switching was able to capture about one barcoded beta molecule for every two T cells that were present. Study-wide results and caveats: TCR beta diversity, measured per million T cells, fell in a roughly linear way with age.

The TCR comes from a young man in good health. What was sequenced was blood.

CDR3 sequence: CASSLLLGTGELFF. The CDR3 DNA follows: TGTGCCAGCAGCTTGTTATTAGGGACCGGGGAGCTGTTTTTT. The chain links TRBV5-5 to TRBJ2-2; D not resolved. Germline assignment: CDR1 SGHKS and CDR2 YYEKEE (reference sequence). This CDR3 has 14 residues. V lost 1 base and J lost 5, with 9 bases in between.